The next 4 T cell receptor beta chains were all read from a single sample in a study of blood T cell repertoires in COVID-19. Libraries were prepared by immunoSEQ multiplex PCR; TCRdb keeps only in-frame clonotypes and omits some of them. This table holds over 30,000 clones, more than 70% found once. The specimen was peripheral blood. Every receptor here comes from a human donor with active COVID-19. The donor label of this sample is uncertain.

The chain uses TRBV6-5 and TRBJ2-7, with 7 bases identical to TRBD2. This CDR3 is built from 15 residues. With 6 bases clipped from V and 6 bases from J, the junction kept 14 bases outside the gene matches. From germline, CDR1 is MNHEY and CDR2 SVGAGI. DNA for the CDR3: TGTGCCAGCAGAACAGCGGGACCCCAACTTTCCGAGCAGTACTTC. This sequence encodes CASRTAGPQLSEQYF.

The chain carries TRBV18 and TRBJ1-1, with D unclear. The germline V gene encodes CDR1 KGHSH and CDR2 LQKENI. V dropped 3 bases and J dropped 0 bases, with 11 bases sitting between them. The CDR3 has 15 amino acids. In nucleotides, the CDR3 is TGTGCCAGCTCACCCGGTTTGACACTGAACACTGAAGCTTTCTTT. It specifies CASSPGLTLNTEAFF.

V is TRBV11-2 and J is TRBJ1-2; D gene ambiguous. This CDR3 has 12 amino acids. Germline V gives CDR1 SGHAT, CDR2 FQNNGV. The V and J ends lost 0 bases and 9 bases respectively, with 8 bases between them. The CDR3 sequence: CASSLEAGRYTF. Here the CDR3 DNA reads TGTGCCAGCAGCTTAGAGGCGGGTCGCTACACCTTC.

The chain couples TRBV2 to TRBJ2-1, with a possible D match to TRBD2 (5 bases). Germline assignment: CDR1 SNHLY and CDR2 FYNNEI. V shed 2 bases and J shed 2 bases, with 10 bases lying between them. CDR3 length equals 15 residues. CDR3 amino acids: CASSEPSIPYNEQFF. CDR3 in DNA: TGTGCCAGCAGTGAACCTAGCATCCCCTACAATGAGCAGTTCTTC.